A single sample is the source of the 2 T cell receptor beta chains below, sequenced in a study of response to subunit inactivated influenza vaccine. TCRdb reprocessed the RT-PCR reads via MiXCR and lists one record per CDR3 protein. The sample has just under 250,000 distinct CDR3 sequences; 10% to 15% are singletons. This material consisted of non-naive T cells sorted from PBMCs, taken around 15 days before vaccination. The receptors originated from a man aged 45-60 years who received an inactivated influenza vaccine.

V is TRBV11-2 and J is TRBJ1-1; D unclear. V lost 2 bases, J lost 11 bases, and 15 bases lay in between. CDR3 length: 13 residues. Germline V gene data show CDR1 as SGHAT and CDR2 as FQNNGV. CDR3 residues: CASSLSPNKRAFF. CDR3 bases: TGTGCCAGCAGCTTATCCCCCAATAAAAGGGCTTTCTTT.

This clonotype has just a few counts. The chain combines TRBV10-3 with TRBJ2-2; 7 bases agree with TRBD1. The V gene's germline CDR1 is ENHRY and CDR2 SYGVKD. With V trimmed by 8 bases and J by 0 bases, 12 bases remained unmatched. CDR3 length: 17 amino acids. The CDR3 region is CAIRKPTGATNTGELFF. CDR3 DNA: TGTGCCATCCGCAAGCCCACAGGGGCTACGAACACCGGGGAGCTGTTTTTT.